This T cell receptor (beta chain) stems from a study of T cell responses to AZD1222 COVID-19 vaccine. Study-level points and caveats: An increase in Spike-specific TCR breadth and depth was observed after two AZD1222 doses. Clonal diversity may have been underestimated, and the donors were mostly white British, with more females than males.

Repertoires were generated with immunoSEQ multiplex PCR, while TCRdb's copy carries only in-frame clones and drops some. This table holds about 140,000 clones. Trimming shortened V by 2 bases and J by 7 bases, and 15 bases separated the two germline ends. The CDR3 totals 14 residues. In germline, CDR1 is MNHEY, CDR2 SMNVEV (reference sequence). A word on this clone: Its antigen is unknown.

Input material: peripheral blood. The chain combines TRBV27 with TRBJ2-7; D is unresolved. The TCR was taken from an adult in good health. For the CDR3, the DNA is TGTGCCAGCAGTTTACGCCAAGACGAGCCGGAGCAGTACTTC. Translating gives CASSLRQDEPEQYF.